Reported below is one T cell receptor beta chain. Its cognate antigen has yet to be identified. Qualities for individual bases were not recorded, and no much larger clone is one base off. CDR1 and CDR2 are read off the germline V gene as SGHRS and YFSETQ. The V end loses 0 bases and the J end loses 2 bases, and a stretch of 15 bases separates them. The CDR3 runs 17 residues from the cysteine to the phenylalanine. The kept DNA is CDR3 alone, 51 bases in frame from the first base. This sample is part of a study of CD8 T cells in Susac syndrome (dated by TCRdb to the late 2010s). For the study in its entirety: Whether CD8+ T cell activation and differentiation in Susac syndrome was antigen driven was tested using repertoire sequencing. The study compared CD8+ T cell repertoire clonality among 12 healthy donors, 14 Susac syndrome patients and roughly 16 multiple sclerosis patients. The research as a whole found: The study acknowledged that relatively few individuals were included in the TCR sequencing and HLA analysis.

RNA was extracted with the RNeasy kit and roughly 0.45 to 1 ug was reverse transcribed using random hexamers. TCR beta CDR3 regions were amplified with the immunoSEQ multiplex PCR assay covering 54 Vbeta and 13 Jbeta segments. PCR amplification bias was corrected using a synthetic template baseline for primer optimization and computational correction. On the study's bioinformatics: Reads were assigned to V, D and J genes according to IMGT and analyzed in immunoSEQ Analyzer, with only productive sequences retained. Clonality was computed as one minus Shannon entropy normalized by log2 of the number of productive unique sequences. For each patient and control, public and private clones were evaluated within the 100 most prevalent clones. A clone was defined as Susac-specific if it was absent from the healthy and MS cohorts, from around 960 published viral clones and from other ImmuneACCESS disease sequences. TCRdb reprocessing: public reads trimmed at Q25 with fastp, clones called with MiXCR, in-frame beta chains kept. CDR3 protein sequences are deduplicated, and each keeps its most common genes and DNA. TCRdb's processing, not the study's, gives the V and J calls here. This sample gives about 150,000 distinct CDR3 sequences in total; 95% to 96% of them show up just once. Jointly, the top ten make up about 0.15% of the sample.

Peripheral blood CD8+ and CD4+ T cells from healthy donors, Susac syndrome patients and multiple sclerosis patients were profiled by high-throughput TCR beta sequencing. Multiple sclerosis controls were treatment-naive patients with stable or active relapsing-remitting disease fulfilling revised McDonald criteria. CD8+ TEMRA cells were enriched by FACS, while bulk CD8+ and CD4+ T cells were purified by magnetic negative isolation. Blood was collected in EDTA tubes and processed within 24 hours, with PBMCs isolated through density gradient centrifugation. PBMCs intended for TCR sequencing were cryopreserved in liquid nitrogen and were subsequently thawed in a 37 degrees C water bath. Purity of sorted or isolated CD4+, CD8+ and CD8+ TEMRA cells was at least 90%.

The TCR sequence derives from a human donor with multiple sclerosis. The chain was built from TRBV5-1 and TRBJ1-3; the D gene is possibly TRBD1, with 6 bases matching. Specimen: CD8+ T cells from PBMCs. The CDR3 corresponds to CASSLVGGQIAGNTIYF. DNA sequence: TGCGCCAGCAGCTTGGTCGGGGGACAAATAGCTGGAAACACCATATATTTT.